This T cell receptor beta chain was identified during a study of response to subunit inactivated influenza vaccine. The V segment lost 4 bases and the J segment 1 base; nucleotides outside the gene matches: 6. The germline V gene has CDR1 DFQATT and CDR2 SNEGSKA (reference sequence). There are 15 residues in the CDR3. TCRdb analysed the RT-PCR reads with MiXCR anew, one entry per CDR3 protein. The sample carries 800,000 or so distinct CDR3 sequences, approximately 21% recorded once. Specimen: PBMCs from blood, collected roughly 5 days after vaccination. The rearrangement uses TRBV20-1 and TRBJ2-3; TRBD2 aligns across 9 bases. The origin of this receptor is a man over 45 who received an inactivated influenza vaccine. The CDR3 loop is CSAKGREGRTDTQYF. DNA of the CDR3: TGCAGTGCTAAGGGGCGGGAGGGCCGCACAGATACGCAGTATTTT.